This note documents a single T cell receptor (beta chain) sequence. These data originate in a study of blood T cell repertoires in COVID-19. Per the original methods: Reference gene primers were amplified, and this amplification served to estimate nucleated cell counts. Some clones are missing from TCRdb's copy, which holds only in-frame ones; the method was immunoSEQ multiplex PCR. V and J calls and clone size are copied from that table; D and trimming were computed from the DNA. The sample contains 300,000 to 350,000 clones, 90% of which appear only once. Germline loops: CDR1 SGHDT, CDR2 YYEEEE. CDR3 length: 12 residues. V lost 5 bases and J lost 7, with 12 bases in between. Seattle patients were enrolled while actively infected and followed longitudinally.

The sample comprised peripheral blood. This sequence was found in a woman in her forties with COVID-19, enrolled during active disease. V gene TRBV5-6 combines with J gene TRBJ1-2, with D possibly matching TRBD1 (5 bases). CDR3 sequence (DNA): TGTGCCAGCAGTCCCGGCAGGGCTGGCTACACCTTC. It translates to CASSPGRAGYTF.